This entry lists 7 T cell receptor beta chains sequenced from one sample in a study of T cell responses to AZD1222 COVID-19 vaccine. The table came from immunoSEQ multiplex PCR; TCRdb's copy has only in-frame clones and leaves some out. Here the sample spans about 140,000 clones, around 90% being singletons. Sample: peripheral blood, taken 28 days after the second AZD1222 dose. These receptors were obtained from an adult who received the AZD1222 COVID-19 vaccine.

This chain joins TRBV7-2 and TRBJ2-3; the D is unclear. CDR1 is SGHTA, CDR2 FQGNSA, per germline. The CDR3 is 15 amino acids. V lost 0 bases and J lost 4, with 11 bases in between. The CDR3 protein is CASSLAGYWADTQYF. In DNA, the CDR3 is TGTGCCAGCAGCTTAGCGGGCTACTGGGCAGATACGCAGTATTTT.

This clone was found once. This chain links TRBV4-3 with TRBJ1-2; D is unresolved. V dropped 0 bases and J dropped 8 bases, with 13 bases sitting between them. Germline CDR1 LGHNA, CDR2 YSLEER. CDR3 length equals 14 residues. CDR3: CASSQDGQSGGYTF. The DNA for the CDR3 is TGCGCCAGCAGCCAAGATGGGCAATCGGGAGGCTACACCTTC.

This sequence joins TRBV6-2 or TRBV6-3 and TRBJ2-5; D tentatively reads TRBD1 or TRBD2 (5 bases each). Germline-derived CDR1 and CDR2 are MNHEY and SVGEGT. The CDR3 length is 17 residues. The V end lost 0 bases, the J end lost 1 base, and 15 bases lay between the germline ends. The CDR3 spells CASSYSNPGTAQETQYF. The DNA for the CDR3 is TGTGCCAGCAGTTACTCGAATCCCGGGACGGCCCAAGAGACCCAGTACTTC.

A note on this clone: Other DNA sequences within the sample encode an identical CDR3. This chain connects TRBV19 to TRBJ1-1; D might be TRBD1 (5 bases). V was cut by 0 bases and J by 4 bases, with 9 bases left in between. Germline V CDR1 and CDR2: LNHDA, SQIVND (reference sequence). The CDR3 length is 14 residues. The DNA for the CDR3 is TGTGCCAGTAGTATAGATCGGGGGGGCACTGAAGCTTTCTTT. Protein sequence: CASSIDRGGTEAFF.

The chain combines TRBV19 with TRBJ1-2; no reliable D call. CDR3 length: 14 amino acids. Between the trimmed V and J ends, which lost 5 bases and 6 bases, there was a span of 16 bases. Germline CDR1 LNHDA, CDR2 SQIVND (reference sequence). For the CDR3, the DNA is TGTGCCAGTAGTCCCACCCCTAGTTTAAATGGCTACACCTTC. This encodes CASSPTPSLNGYTF.

The rearrangement uses TRBV13 and TRBJ1-6, with D perhaps matching TRBD1 (5 bases). Trimming took 6 bases from V and 6 from J, leaving 12 bases between them. This CDR3 has 14 amino acids. Germline CDR1 and CDR2: PRHDT and FYEKMQ (reference sequence). The chain's CDR3 is CASSFDRINSPLHF. CDR3 nucleotides: TGTGCCAGCAGTTTCGACAGAATTAATTCACCCCTCCACTTT. Complete variable domain (other parts from reference TRBV13 and TRBJ1-6): AAGVIQSPRHLIKEKRETATLKCYPIPRHDTVYWYQQGPGQDPQFLISFYEKMQSDKGSIPDRFSAQQFSDYHSELNMSSLELGDSALYFCASSFDRINSPLHFGNGTRLTVT.

The chain couples TRBV19 to TRBJ1-5; D call uncertain. This CDR3 spans 12 amino acids. The V gene's germline CDR1 is LNHDA and CDR2 SQIVND (reference sequence). Trimming stripped 7 bases from V and 4 bases from J, with 8 bases between. The CDR3: CASKVGNQPQHF. CDR3 bases: TGTGCCAGTAAGGTTGGGAATCAGCCCCAGCATTTT. Full variable domain (outside the CDR3, taken from reference TRBV19 and TRBJ1-5): DGGITQSPKYLFRKEGQNVTLSCEQNLNHDAMYWYRQDPGQGLRLIYYSQIVNDFQKGDIAEGYSVSREKKESFPLTVTSAQKNPTAFYLCASKVGNQPQHFGDGTRLSIL.